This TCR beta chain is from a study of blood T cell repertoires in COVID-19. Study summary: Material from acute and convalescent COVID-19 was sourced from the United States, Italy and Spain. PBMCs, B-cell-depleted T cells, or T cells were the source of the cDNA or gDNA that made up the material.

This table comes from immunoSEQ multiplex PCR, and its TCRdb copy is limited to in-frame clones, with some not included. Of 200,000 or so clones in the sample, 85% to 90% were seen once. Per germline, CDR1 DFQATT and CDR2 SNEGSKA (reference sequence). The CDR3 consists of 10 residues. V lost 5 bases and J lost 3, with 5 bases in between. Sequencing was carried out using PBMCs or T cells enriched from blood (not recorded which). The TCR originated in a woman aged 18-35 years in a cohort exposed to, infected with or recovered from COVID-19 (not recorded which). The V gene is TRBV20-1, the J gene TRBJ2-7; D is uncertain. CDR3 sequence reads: CSADNYEQYF. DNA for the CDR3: TGCAGTGCTGACAACTACGAGCAGTACTTC.